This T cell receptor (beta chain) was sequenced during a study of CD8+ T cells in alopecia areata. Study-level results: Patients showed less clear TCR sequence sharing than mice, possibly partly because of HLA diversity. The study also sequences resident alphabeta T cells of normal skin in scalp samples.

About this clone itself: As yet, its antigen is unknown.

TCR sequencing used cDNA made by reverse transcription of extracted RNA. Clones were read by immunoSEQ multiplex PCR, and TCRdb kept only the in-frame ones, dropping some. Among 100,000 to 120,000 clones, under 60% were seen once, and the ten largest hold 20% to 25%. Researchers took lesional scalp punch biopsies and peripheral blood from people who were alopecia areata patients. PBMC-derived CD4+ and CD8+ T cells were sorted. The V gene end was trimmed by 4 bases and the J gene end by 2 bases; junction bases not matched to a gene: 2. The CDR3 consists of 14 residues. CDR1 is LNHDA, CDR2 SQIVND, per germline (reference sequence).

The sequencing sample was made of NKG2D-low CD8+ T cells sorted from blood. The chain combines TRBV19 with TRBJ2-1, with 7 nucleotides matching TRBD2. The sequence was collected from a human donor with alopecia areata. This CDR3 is CASSTGGPYNEQFF. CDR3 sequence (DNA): TGTGCCAGTAGTACGGGAGGACCCTACAATGAGCAGTTCTTC. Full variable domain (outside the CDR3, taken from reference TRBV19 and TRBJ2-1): DGGITQSPKYLFRKEGQNVTLSCEQNLNHDAMYWYRQDPGQGLRLIYYSQIVNDFQKGDIAEGYSVSREKKESFPLTVTSAQKNPTAFYLCASSTGGPYNEQFFGPGTRLTVL.